The 3 T cell receptor beta chains listed next were all sequenced from one sample in a study of T cell repertoires in cytomegalovirus infection. MiXCR, run by TCRdb on the reads, gives a single entry per CDR3 protein. Here the sample spans about a million distinct CDR3 sequences, under 40% being singletons. Which antigens these TCRs recognize remains unknown. The source was cultured CD8+ T cells from PBMCs, collected from culture after CMV antigen stimulation. The receptors originated from a human donor in good health (CMV status not recorded). Some clones in this sample may be carry-over from other donors' samples.

This clonotype was observed a handful of times. The chain joins TRBV27 to TRBJ2-1; D might be TRBD1 or TRBD2, each matching 7 bases. There are 17 residues in the CDR3. Germline lookup yields CDR1 MNHEY and CDR2 SMNVEV (reference sequence). Trimming stripped 5 bases from V and 2 bases from J, with 19 bases between. CDR3 nucleotides: TGTGCCAGCAGTCCGTCCGTCGGGGGGACAGCCTACAATGAGCAGTTCTTC. Translation gives CASSPSVGGTAYNEQFF.

The chain links TRBV19 to TRBJ1-4; D remains unclear. The V end was cut by 9 bases, the J end by 0 bases, with 11 bases between. CDR1 and CDR2 (germline): LNHDA, SQIVND (reference sequence). The CDR3 extends over 14 amino acids. The CDR3 DNA follows: TGTGCCAGCTTGCCTGAGGCAACTAATGAAAAACTGTTTTTT. Its protein product is CASLPEATNEKLFF.

The chain carries TRBV6-2 or TRBV6-3 and TRBJ2-3; maybe TRBD2 (6 bases). Trimming shortened V by 7 bases and J by 2 bases, and 19 bases separated the two germline ends. Germline V lookup: CDR1 MNHEY, CDR2 SVGEGT. This CDR3 contains 16 residues. CDR3 bases: TGTGCCAGCACTCCCCGCGGGGTTTTTACCACAGATACGCAGTATTTT. This gives the protein CASTPRGVFTTDTQYF.